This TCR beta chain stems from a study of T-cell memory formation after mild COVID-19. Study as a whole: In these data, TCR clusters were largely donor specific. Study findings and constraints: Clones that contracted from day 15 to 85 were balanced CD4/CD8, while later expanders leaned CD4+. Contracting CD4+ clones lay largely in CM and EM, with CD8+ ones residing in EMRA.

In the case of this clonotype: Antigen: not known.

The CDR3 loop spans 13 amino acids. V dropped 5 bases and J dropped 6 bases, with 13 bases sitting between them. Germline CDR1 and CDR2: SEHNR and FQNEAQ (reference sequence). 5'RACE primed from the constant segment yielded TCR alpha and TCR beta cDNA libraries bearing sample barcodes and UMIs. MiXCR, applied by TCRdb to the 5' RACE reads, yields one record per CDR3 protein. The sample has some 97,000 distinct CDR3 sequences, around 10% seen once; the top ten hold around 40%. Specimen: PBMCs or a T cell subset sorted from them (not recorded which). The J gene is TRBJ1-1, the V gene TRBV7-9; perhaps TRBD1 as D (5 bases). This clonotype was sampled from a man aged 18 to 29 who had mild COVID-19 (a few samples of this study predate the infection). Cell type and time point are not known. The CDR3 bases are TGTGCCAGCAGCCGATCAGGGTTTTCTGAAGCTTTCTTT. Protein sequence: CASSRSGFSEAFF.